This paragraph reports one TCR beta chain. The antigen it recognizes is unknown. No quality values exist for individual bases; no much larger clone is one base distant. TCRbeta CDR3 regions were amplified from genomic DNA by means of the immunoSEQ Assay, a bias-controlled multiplex PCR. Under the source paper's analysis protocol: The number of nucleated cells in each sample was estimated from the amplification of reference gene primers within the assay. To quantify the absolute abundance of each unique TCRbeta CDR3 rearrangement, sequence reads were collapsed and filtered. For each sample, productive Simpson clonality was calculated as the square root of Simpson's diversity index over productive rearrangements. TCRdb retrieved this table from immuneACCESS and kept in-frame rearrangements only. Not all clones are present; in checked studies, unresolved V genes account for under half, and no reason is known for the remainder. V, J and clone size are those of that table, while D and trimming were read from the DNA. A total of more than 200,000 clones appear in this sample, roughly 90% of them only once. The ten largest clones add up to approximately 2% of the sample.

This entry is derived from a study of blood T cell repertoires in COVID-19 (dated by TCRdb to 2018 to 2020). About the study as a whole: Samples covering the acute and convalescent phases of COVID-19 were provided by collaborators in the United States, Italy and Spain. Samples came from the ongoing ImmuneRACE study (first 160 participants) plus 1,254 subjects from 6 global collaborators. Subjects who had been exposed to COVID-19, were actively infected with it, or had recovered from it provided the deeply sampled blood TCRbeta repertoires that made up the dataset. HLA class I and class II types, where available, came from metadata supplied by the sample provider rather than from assay-based typing. The repertoires were released in a freely available public database intended as a resource for research on the immune response to SARS-CoV-2. Sample metadata almost always included a de-identified subject ID, COVID-19 status, age in years and sex. The prospective study material was composed of cDNA or gDNA derived from T cells, B-cell-depleted T cells, or PBMCs.

On the study overall, not on this receptor specifically: How much clinical and demographic metadata was included differed by source and by participant, and the metadata was provided uncurated.

CDR1 and CDR2 are read off the germline V gene (reference sequence) as SGHNT and YYREEE. At the junction V is shortened by 3 bases and J by 5 bases, with 15 bases in between. The CDR3 covers 15 residues, taking in both the cysteine and the phenylalanine. Only CDR3 DNA remains: 45 bases, in frame from the first base. Whole blood was collected in K2EDTA tubes by collaborating institutions according to the institutions' own protocols. For TCRbeta analysis, collaborator samples were shipped as frozen whole blood, as isolated PBMCs, or as DNA extracted from either sample type. The V gene is TRBV5-4 and the J gene is TRBJ1-3, with a tentative D gene TRBD1 over 5 matching bases. The TCR comes from a man aged 25 to 45 with active or convalescent COVID-19. Sequenced material: peripheral blood. The CDR3 reads as follows: CASSSTGTLRNTIYF. In nucleotides, the sequence is TGTGCCAGCAGCTCAACAGGCACCCTCAGAAACACCATATATTTT.